These 25 T cell receptor beta chains originate from one sample sequenced in a study of T cells after yellow fever vaccination. TCRdb used MiXCR to reprocess the 5' RACE reads, holding one entry per CDR3 protein. The profile shows about 580,000 distinct CDR3 sequences, about a sixth of them singletons. This material consisted of PBMCs, taken 4 to 6 days after the first yellow fever vaccination. The origin of the receptors is a man between 18 and 29 years old who received the YFV17D yellow fever vaccine.

This clonotype has only one observation. This chain joins TRBV4-2 and TRBJ1-2; tentative D call: TRBD1 (6 bases). V was pared by 0 bases and J by 5 bases, with 10 bases between. Looked up from germline, CDR1 is LGHNA and CDR2 is YNFKEQ. The CDR3 is 14 amino acids. In DNA, the CDR3 is TGTGCCAGCAGCCAAGATCTGCAGGGGTATGGCTACACCTTC. Protein sequence: CASSQDLQGYGYTF.

This clonotype has ten or more counts. The chain combines TRBV5-4 with TRBJ2-3, with D perhaps TRBD2 (5 bases). The CDR3 length is 15 residues. Per germline, CDR1 SGHNT and CDR2 YYREEE (reference sequence). The V and J ends lost 5 bases and 2 bases respectively, with 15 bases between them. DNA for the CDR3: TGTGCCAGCAGTCGTCCAGCGGAGAACACAGATACGCAGTATTTT. This encodes CASSRPAENTDTQYF.

The rearrangement joins TRBV3-1 to TRBJ1-2, with D hard to call. Germline V gene data show CDR1 as LGHDT and CDR2 as YNNKEL (reference sequence). The length of the CDR3 is 17 residues. V was pared by 11 bases and J by 2 bases, with 27 bases between. The CDR3: CASCSLSRLRKNYGYTF. In DNA, the CDR3 is TGTGCCTCCTGCTCCCTTTCGAGACTTAGGAAGAACTATGGCTACACCTTC.

The chain employs TRBV6-1 and TRBJ2-3, with 12 bases aligning to TRBD2. Per the germline V gene, CDR1 is MNHNS and CDR2 is SASEGT. V trimming: 6 bases; J trimming: 2 bases; junction bases outside the gene matches: 6. CDR3 length: 16 amino acids. In nucleotides, the CDR3 is TGTGCCAGCAGGGTGACTAGCGGGGGAGACACAGATACGCAGTATTTT. Translation: CASRVTSGGDTDTQYF.

This clonotype was found a few times. The chain uses TRBV5-4 and TRBJ2-1, with D possibly being TRBD1 (5 bases). V dropped 4 bases and J dropped 4 bases, with 15 bases sitting between them. This CDR3 is 15 amino acids long. Germline lookup yields CDR1 SGHNT and CDR2 YYREEE (reference sequence). CDR3 residues: CASSDRGTPYNEQFF. The CDR3 coding sequence is TGTGCCAGCAGCGACAGAGGAACCCCTTACAATGAGCAGTTCTTC.

This clonotype was seen ten or more times. J is TRBJ2-5 and V is TRBV7-2; D is unclear. V was cut by 7 bases and J by 5 bases, with 17 bases left in between. This CDR3 has 14 residues. In germline, CDR1 is SGHTA, CDR2 FQGNSA. CDR3 sequence: CASKGASLGETQYF. Here the CDR3 DNA reads TGTGCCAGCAAAGGTGCTTCCCTCGGGGAGACCCAGTACTTC.

This clonotype has ten or more counts. The V gene is TRBV24-1, the J gene TRBJ2-1, with TRBD1 matching over 7 bases. V shed 3 bases, J shed 3 bases, and the junction held 10 bases outside the gene matches. CDR1 is KGHDR and CDR2 is SFDVKD in the germline V gene. The CDR3 has 17 residues. CDR3 coding DNA: TGTGCCACCAGTGATGCACGGGACAGTCACGGCTACAATGAGCAGTTCTTC. It is translated as CATSDARDSHGYNEQFF.

This clonotype was recorded a few times. V gene TRBV6-1 combines with J gene TRBJ1-2, with D uncertain. The CDR3 is made up of 13 amino acids. Per germline, CDR1 MNHNS and CDR2 SASEGT. V was pared by 5 bases and J by 8 bases, with 15 bases between. The CDR3 here is CASSPDQGRGYTF. DNA for the CDR3: TGTGCCAGCAGTCCGGATCAAGGACGGGGCTACACCTTC.

The table lists this clonotype with a few counts. The chain links TRBV29-1 to TRBJ2-1; D remains unclear. Germline lookup yields CDR1 SQVTM and CDR2 ANQGSEA. The CDR3 length is 10 residues. Trimming pared 2 bases from V and 7 bases from J, leaving 3 bases between. CDR3 sequence reads: CSVEWNEQFF. The CDR3 DNA reads as TGCAGCGTTGAATGGAATGAGCAGTTCTTC.

The chain uses TRBV6-2 or TRBV6-3 and TRBJ2-3; TRBD2 might be the D (7 bases). The CDR3 has 15 amino acids. Germline V lookup: CDR1 MNHEY, CDR2 SVGEGT. V lost 8 bases to trimming and J lost 2 bases, with 17 bases between them. The CDR3 loop reads CASSRRGGVTDTQYF. CDR3 in DNA: TGTGCCAGCTCGAGGAGGGGGGGGGTCACAGATACGCAGTATTTT.

This clonotype was counted between two and nine times. The rearrangement joins TRBV19 to TRBJ2-7; D gene uncertain. The V and J ends lost 3 bases and 2 bases respectively, with 8 bases between them. In germline, CDR1 is LNHDA, CDR2 SQIVND (reference sequence). There are 13 residues in the CDR3. The CDR3, as DNA: TGTGCCAGTAGTATGCGACGCACCTACGAGCAGTACTTC. Translation gives CASSMRRTYEQYF.

This clonotype was seen more than once but under ten times. The chain uses TRBV9 and TRBJ1-1, with 9 bases aligning to TRBD1. This CDR3 region has 16 residues. V was clipped by 4 bases and J by 0 bases; unmatched bases: 7. Germline V gene sequence: CDR1 SGDLS, CDR2 YYNGEE. The DNA for the CDR3 is TGTGCCAGCAGCACTGACAGGGGGAGTCTGAACACTGAAGCTTTCTTT. Protein: CASSTDRGSLNTEAFF.

The V gene is TRBV28, the J gene TRBJ2-1; a possible D gene is TRBD1 (6 bases). This CDR3 comprises 13 residues. The V end lost 8 bases, the J end lost 9 bases, and 17 bases lay between the germline ends. Germline CDR1 and CDR2: MDHEN and SYDVKM. For the CDR3, the DNA is TGTGCCAGCCGCTGGAACAGGGCGGGTGAGCAGTTCTTC. It encodes CASRWNRAGEQFF.

This clonotype was seen more than once but under ten times. This chain connects TRBV12-3 or TRBV12-4 to TRBJ2-3; D unresolved. This CDR3 spans 17 amino acids. V lost 0 bases to trimming and J lost 1 base, with 14 bases between them. The CDR3 reads CASSLAPPVPGTDTQYF. The CDR3 nucleotides are TGTGCCAGCAGTTTAGCTCCTCCGGTACCCGGCACAGATACGCAGTATTTT.

This chain connects TRBV3-1 to TRBJ2-7; perhaps TRBD1 as D (5 bases). Germline V gene sequence: CDR1 LGHDT, CDR2 YNNKEL (reference sequence). Deletions cut 1 base from V and 3 bases from J, with 13 bases between. The CDR3 loop spans 15 amino acids. The CDR3 loop is CASSQVDSRIYEQYF. Here the CDR3 DNA reads TGTGCCAGCAGCCAAGTTGACAGCAGGATCTACGAGCAGTACTTC.

This clonotype was counted only a few times. The V gene is TRBV4-3, the J gene TRBJ1-2; the D gene is possibly TRBD1 (5 bases). Germline assignment: CDR1 LGHNA and CDR2 YSLEER. This CDR3 spans 11 amino acids. V lost 8 bases and J 4 bases, leaving 8 bases between the germline ends. The CDR3 coding sequence is TGCGCCAGCGGGGGTTTCTATGGCTACACCTTC. Translation: CASGGFYGYTF.

This clonotype was detected only a few times. The rearrangement joins TRBV12-3 or TRBV12-4 to TRBJ2-7; TRBD2 might be the D (7 bases). The CDR3 covers 12 residues. The V gene lost 11 bases and the J gene lost 5 bases, with 16 bases spanning the gap. The CDR3 here is CAVRRGGHEQYF. The CDR3 coding sequence is TGTGCCGTACGTAGGGGGGGCCACGAGCAGTACTTC.

The chain combines TRBV9 with TRBJ2-1; D uncertain. V lost 2 bases to trimming and J lost 2 bases, with 8 bases between them. Germline V gives CDR1 SGDLS, CDR2 YYNGEE. This CDR3 is 14 amino acids long. As DNA, the CDR3 is TGTGCCAGCAGCGTTGCCGGGCCCTACAATGAGCAGTTCTTC. Translating gives CASSVAGPYNEQFF.

J is TRBJ1-5 and V is TRBV28; D may be TRBD1 (6 bases). Germline values: CDR1 MDHEN, CDR2 SYDVKM. This CDR3 has 15 amino acids. Trimming stripped 6 bases from V and 7 bases from J, with 19 bases between. This CDR3 reads CASREGYRAGQPQHF. CDR3 bases: TGTGCCAGCAGGGAGGGGTACAGGGCAGGACAGCCCCAGCATTTT.

The J gene is TRBJ1-3, the V gene TRBV6-1, with D perhaps matching TRBD1 (6 bases). The CDR3 runs 13 residues. V was clipped by 10 bases and J by 4 bases, with 14 bases between them. Germline V gene lookup returns CDR1 MNHNS and CDR2 SASEGT. CDR3 residues: CATIQGLGNTIYF. CDR3 bases: TGTGCCACTATACAGGGCCTCGGAAACACCATATATTTT.

This clonotype has a handful of counts. The V and J genes are TRBV5-1 and TRBJ1-1, with no clear D. Trimming took 4 bases from V and 4 from J, leaving 14 bases between them. CDR1 SGHRS and CDR2 YFSETQ come from the germline V gene. CDR3 length: 14 amino acids. As DNA, the CDR3 is TGCGCCAGCAGCGCAGAGGAGGGTGGCACTGAAGCTTTCTTT. As protein: CASSAEEGGTEAFF.

This clonotype was detected a few times. The chain employs TRBV5-1 and TRBJ1-1; 7 nucleotides agree with TRBD1. The CDR3 totals 14 residues. Trimming cost V 2 bases and J 7 bases; bases outside gene matches: 8. Germline V gives CDR1 SGHRS, CDR2 YFSETQ. The DNA of the CDR3 is TGCGCCAGCAGCTTCGGACAGGAAGGGGTTGAAGCTTTCTTT. Amino acids: CASSFGQEGVEAFF.

The chain joins TRBV28 to TRBJ2-2; D tentatively fits TRBD1 or TRBD2 (6 bases each). V lost 4 bases, J lost 3 bases, and 15 bases lay in between. Germline V gene data show CDR1 as MDHEN and CDR2 as SYDVKM. The CDR3 spans 16 residues. In DNA form, the CDR3 reads TGTGCCAGCAGTTCCCCCCGGGGGCTGTACACCGGGGAGCTGTTTTTT. This encodes CASSSPRGLYTGELFF.

This clonotype appeared a few times. CDR3 bases: TGTGCCGCGGGGTTCTCTGGGGCCAACGTCCTGACTTTC. This gives the protein CAAGFSGANVLTF. This chain uses TRBV5-6 with TRBJ2-6, with D possibly TRBD2 on 6 matching bases. Germline V lookup: CDR1 SGHDT, CDR2 YYEEEE. The ends were cut back, 10 bases at V and 0 bases at J, with 8 bases in the middle. The CDR3 consists of 13 residues.

The chain combines TRBV9 with TRBJ2-5, with D possibly TRBD2 on 6 matching bases. Germline assignment: CDR1 SGDLS and CDR2 YYNGEE. The CDR3 spans 15 residues. V gave up 2 bases and J gave up 4 bases, with 15 bases separating them. The CDR3 bases are TGTGCCAGCAGCGTCGGCGGGGACGCTCTAGAGACCCAGTACTTC. The encoded protein is CASSVGGDALETQYF.